The entry below gives a single T cell receptor (beta chain) sequence along with its context. The antigen remains undetermined. Repertoires were generated with immunoSEQ multiplex PCR, while TCRdb's copy carries only in-frame clones and drops some. In the table there are about 43,000 clones, roughly 87% of which are singletons. This CDR3 region has 12 residues. Germline CDR1 MDHEN, CDR2 SYDVKM. Trimming left V 7 bases short and J 5 bases short, with 10 bases between. The sample belongs to a study of CD4 T cells in relation to SARS-CoV-2 and coronaviruses. The overall study: After roughly 11 days of antigen culture, PBMC TCR beta CDR3s were sequenced. Patient ages ranged from roughly 20 to 72, median 38.

About 10^5 naive or memory CD4+ cells were cultured with CEF peptides for about nine days. Regarding the study as a whole: In around 60% of donors, memory CD4+ clonotypes crossrecognized SARS-CoV-2 and at least one common cold coronavirus spike.

The V gene is TRBV28, the J gene TRBJ2-3; the D gene is possibly TRBD1 (6 bases). The sample taken for sequencing was naive CD4+ T cells from PBMCs, cultured in vitro. The subset denotes: naive CD4+ T cells isolated by negative enrichment. This TCR was sampled from an adult with COVID-19. Here the CDR3 reads CASKQGRDTQYF. The CDR3 nucleotides are TGTGCCAGCAAACAGGGAAGAGATACGCAGTATTTT. Filled out from reference TRBV28 and TRBJ2-3, the complete variable domain reads DVKVTQSSRYLVKRTGEKVFLECVQDMDHENMFWYRQDPGLGLRLIYFSYDVKMKEKGDIPEGYSVSREKKERFSLILESASTNQTSMYLCASKQGRDTQYFGPGTRLTVL.